This TCR beta chain emerged from a study of T cell responses to AZD1222 COVID-19 vaccine. Profiling relied on immunoSEQ multiplex PCR, and the TCRdb table lists in-frame clones only, not all of them. The table includes 150,000 to 200,000 clones, around nine tenths detected once. The germline CDR1 and CDR2 sequences are SQVTM and ANQGSEA. The CDR3 extends over 17 amino acids. The V gene end was trimmed by 3 bases and the J gene end by 2 bases; junction bases not matched to a gene: 14. This chain uses TRBV29-1 with TRBJ2-5; 8 positions match TRBD2. Sequenced material: peripheral blood, taken on day 0 of AZD1222 vaccination. The sequence derives from an adult in good health. The CDR3 region has the DNA TGCAGCGTTGAGTGGGGGGTCACTAGCGGACCGCAAGAGACCCAGTACTTC. It yields the protein CSVEWGVTSGPQETQYF. Looking up the rest from reference TRBV29-1 and TRBJ2-5 gives the full variable domain: SAVISQKPSRDICQRGTSLTIQCQVDSQVTMMFWYRQQPGQSLTLIATANQGSEATYESGFVIDKFPISRPNLTFSTLTVSNMSPEDSSIYLCSVEWGVTSGPQETQYFGPGTRLLVL.